This T cell receptor beta chain was identified during a study of response to subunit inactivated influenza vaccine. Study-wide results and caveats: Few new T cells, the authors suggested, are recruited by each seasonal influenza vaccination.

On this clonotype itself: Its antigen remains unknown.

Between the trimmed V and J ends, which lost 1 base and 7 bases, there was a span of 14 bases. The CDR3 runs to 15 residues. Germline CDR1 is SEHNR and CDR2 is FQNEAQ (reference sequence). TCRdb reprocessed the RT-PCR reads via MiXCR and lists one record per CDR3 protein. In the table there are fewer than 800,000 distinct CDR3 sequences, less than 20% of which are singletons. The TCR originated in a middle-aged man who received an inactivated influenza vaccine. This chain links TRBV7-9 with TRBJ2-1; D not resolved. This sample comprised PBMCs from blood, obtained 11 to 12 days after vaccination. The CDR3 region is CASSLESIVSNEQFF. CDR3 sequence (DNA): TGTGCCAGCAGCTTAGAATCTATAGTGTCGAATGAGCAGTTCTTC.